Below, 12 T cell receptor beta chains from the same sample are listed, as sequenced in a study of blood T cell repertoires in COVID-19. Repertoires were generated with immunoSEQ multiplex PCR, while TCRdb's copy carries only in-frame clones and drops some. The sample has under 150,000 clones; roughly three quarters are singletons. Input material: peripheral blood. These receptors were collected from a man aged 60 to 75 with acute or convalescent COVID-19.

V and J are TRBV3-1 (or the pseudogene TRBV3-2) and TRBJ2-2; 8 bases agree with TRBD2. CDR1 is LGHDT and CDR2 is YNNKEL in the germline V gene (reference sequence). J gave up 6 bases and V 4 bases, and 4 bases lay outside the gene matches. The CDR3 loop spans 14 amino acids. The CDR3 DNA sequence: TGTGCCAGCAGCCTCCGGGGGGGCCCCGGGGAGCTGTTTTTT. Amino acid sequence: CASSLRGGPGELFF.

The chain recombines TRBV3-1 (or the pseudogene TRBV3-2) with TRBJ2-5, with 16 nucleotides matching TRBD2. With V trimmed by 4 bases and J by 5 bases, 7 bases remained unmatched. The CDR3 runs to 17 residues. The V gene's germline CDR1 is LGHDT and CDR2 YNNKEL (reference sequence). This CDR3 is CASSLLGLAGGLETQYF. CDR3 nucleotides: TGTGCCAGCAGCCTCCTGGGACTAGCGGGAGGGCTGGAGACCCAGTACTTC.

The V gene is TRBV27, the J gene TRBJ1-1; D perhaps matches TRBD1 (6 bases). CDR3 length equals 14 residues. V was cut by 7 bases and J by 2 bases, with 14 bases left in between. Germline V lookup: CDR1 MNHEY, CDR2 SMNVEV (reference sequence). CDR3 DNA sequence: TGTGCCAGCAAATTACAGGGTTCTAACACTGAAGCTTTCTTT. Its translation: CASKLQGSNTEAFF.

This clone has just a few counts. The chain couples TRBV29-1 to TRBJ2-3, with D possibly being TRBD2 (6 bases). This CDR3 has 17 residues. Trimming left V 0 bases short and J 4 bases short, with 20 bases between. Germline V CDR1 and CDR2: SQVTM, ANQGSEA. CDR3: CSVEEGLGRLGSDTQYF. The CDR3 DNA sequence: TGCAGCGTTGAAGAGGGGTTGGGGAGGCTCGGATCAGATACGCAGTATTTT.

The chain uses TRBV7-2 and TRBJ1-2; D is ambiguous. The germline gives CDR1 SGHTA, CDR2 FQGNSA. The CDR3 length is 13 residues. Trimming took off 5 bases at V and 2 bases at J, with 9 bases between the two ends. This chain's CDR3 is CASSPGKNYGYTF. As DNA, the CDR3 is TGTGCCAGCAGCCCGGGGAAGAACTATGGCTACACCTTC.

This sequence joins TRBV4-2 and TRBJ2-3; D uncertain. The ends were cut back, 0 bases at V and 2 bases at J, with 9 bases in the middle. CDR1 is LGHNA, CDR2 YNFKEQ, per germline. This CDR3 has 15 amino acids. CDR3 in amino acids: CASSQDRQDTDTQYF. The CDR3 nucleotides read TGTGCCAGCAGCCAAGATCGGCAGGACACAGATACGCAGTATTTT.

Only a few counts were recorded for this clone. V gene TRBV6-2 or TRBV6-3 combines with J gene TRBJ1-2, with D maybe TRBD1 (5 bases). The CDR3 sequence is 15 residues long. The germline V gene has CDR1 MNHEY and CDR2 SVGEGT. Trimming cost V 6 bases and J 3 bases, with 17 bases left between them. This CDR3 reads CASSPDSPPHYGYTF. The CDR3 nucleotides are TGTGCCAGCAGCCCTGACAGCCCTCCGCACTATGGCTACACCTTC.

The chain joins TRBV5-1 to TRBJ1-2; the D is unclear. Trimming took off 4 bases at V and 4 bases at J, with 17 bases between the two ends. CDR3 length equals 15 residues. Germline V gives CDR1 SGHRS, CDR2 YFSETQ. The CDR3 DNA reads as TGCGCCAGCAGCCCGAGTCTGGATAGCCTCTATGGCTACACCTTC. It is translated as CASSPSLDSLYGYTF.

The chain joins TRBV7-9 to TRBJ2-7; D is undetermined. V gave up 2 bases and J gave up 0 bases, with 5 bases separating them. The CDR3 runs to 13 residues. Germline-derived CDR1 and CDR2 are SEHNR and FQNEAQ (reference sequence). This CDR3 is CASSLFLSYEQYF. The CDR3 region has the DNA TGTGCCAGCAGCTTATTCCTCTCCTACGAGCAGTACTTC.

This clone was recorded a few times. In the same sample, other DNA sequences code for this CDR3. The genes are TRBV30 and TRBJ2-3; weak D call: TRBD2 (6 bases). Germline-derived CDR1 and CDR2 are GTSNPN and SVGIG (reference sequence). This CDR3 is built from 15 residues. Trimming pared 4 bases from V and 0 bases from J, leaving 14 bases between. The CDR3 spells CAWKKGGTSTDTQYF. The CDR3 DNA reads as TGTGCCTGGAAGAAGGGCGGGACGAGCACAGATACGCAGTATTTT.

The chain is built from TRBV6-5 and TRBJ2-1; 8 nucleotides agree with TRBD2. The CDR3 runs 14 residues. CDR1 and CDR2 (germline): MNHEY, SVGAGI. The CDR3 spells CGCGKREFYNEQFF. Written as DNA, the CDR3 is TGTGGGTGTGGAAAGCGGGAGTTTTACAATGAGCAGTTCTTC.

This clone appeared many times. V gene TRBV7-9 combines with J gene TRBJ1-3, with TRBD1 matching 9 bases. This CDR3 comprises 16 residues. CDR1 and CDR2 (germline): SEHNR, FQNEAQ (reference sequence). V dropped 3 bases and J dropped 4; count of bases not matched to a gene: 7. CDR3 coding DNA: TGTGCCAGCAGCTTCCGGACAGGGGTTGCCGGAAACACCATATATTTT. Amino acids: CASSFRTGVAGNTIYF.